Listed here are 18 T cell receptor beta chains from one sample, sequenced in a study of graft-versus-host responses after intestinal transplantation. Data came from immunoSEQ multiplex PCR; TCRdb stores just in-frame clones and leaves some out. The sample comprises 55,000 to 65,000 clones, almost 95% of which are singletons, and around 0.38% rests with the top ten. For these TCRs, the target antigens are not known. The specimen comprised unstimulated CD4+ T cells sorted from spleen or lymph node cells, sampled before transplant. The source of these receptors is a human donor who was the organ donor for an intestinal transplant.

The chain has TRBV19 and TRBJ2-3, with D possibly TRBD2 on 7 matching bases. CDR3 length equals 13 residues. Germline CDR1 and CDR2: LNHDA and SQIVND (reference sequence). Trimming shortened V by 5 bases and J by 2 bases, and 8 bases separated the two germline ends. Here the CDR3 reads CASSGGATDTQYF. CDR3 coding DNA: TGTGCCAGTAGTGGGGGGGCCACAGATACGCAGTATTTT. Combining the CDR3 with reference TRBV19 and TRBJ2-3 gives the whole variable domain DGGITQSPKYLFRKEGQNVTLSCEQNLNHDAMYWYRQDPGQGLRLIYYSQIVNDFQKGDIAEGYSVSREKKESFPLTVTSAQKNPTAFYLCASSGGATDTQYFGPGTRLTVL.

The chain combines TRBV4-2 with TRBJ2-3; 7 bases map to TRBD2. The length of the CDR3 is 13 residues. Germline-derived CDR1 and CDR2 are LGHNA and YNFKEQ. V lost 1 base and J lost 6; bases outside the gene matches: 1. This chain's CDR3 is CASSQVGGDTQYF. CDR3 sequence (DNA): TGTGCCAGCAGCCAAGTCGGGGGGGATACGCAGTATTTT.

Concerning this clone itself: Different DNA sequences within this sample yield the same CDR3. V is TRBV2 and J is TRBJ2-2; D is unclear. The germline V gene encodes CDR1 SNHLY and CDR2 FYNNEI. CDR3 length: 15 residues. V gave up 4 bases and J gave up 5 bases, with 14 bases separating them. The DNA for the CDR3 is TGTGCCAGCAGTGTAGAAGGGCTGGGTACCGGGGAGCTGTTTTTT. Its translation: CASSVEGLGTGELFF.

The V call is TRBV7-3, the J call TRBJ2-3, with 7 bases aligning to TRBD2. The CDR3 has 12 residues. The V and J ends lost 5 bases and 8 bases, in that order; junction bases with no gene match: 4. The V gene's germline CDR1 is SGHTA and CDR2 FQGTGA. CDR3 coding DNA: TGTGCCAGCAGCCTTTCGGGGGGTACGCAGTATTTT. Translation: CASSLSGGTQYF.

V is TRBV13 and J is TRBJ2-7; D assignment may be TRBD1 or TRBD2 (6 bases each). Germline V lookup: CDR1 PRHDT, CDR2 FYEKMQ (reference sequence). The CDR3 loop spans 14 amino acids. V shed 5 bases and J shed 2 bases, with 13 bases lying between them. This chain's CDR3 is CASSLGGPTYEQYF. The CDR3 region has the DNA TGTGCCAGCAGCCTTGGGGGGCCCACCTACGAGCAGTACTTC.

This rearrangement joins TRBV5-4 to TRBJ1-1, with D possibly matching TRBD1 (6 bases). Between the trimmed V and J ends, which lost 2 bases and 2 bases, there was a span of 19 bases. This CDR3 region has 17 residues. Germline values: CDR1 SGHNT, CDR2 YYREEE (reference sequence). The CDR3, as DNA: TGTGCCAGCAGCTTAATATTTACAGGGAGTGCCAACACTGAAGCTTTCTTT. Amino acid sequence: CASSLIFTGSANTEAFF.

This clone was recorded once. J is TRBJ1-1 and V is TRBV18, with D possibly TRBD1 on 5 matching bases. CDR3 length equals 18 residues. Between the trimmed V and J ends, which lost 1 base and 0 bases, there was a span of 18 bases. Germline CDR1 KGHSH, CDR2 LQKENI. In nucleotides, the CDR3 is TGTGCCAGCTCACCACTACGACTCCGGGACGGTGTGAACACTGAAGCTTTCTTT. Its protein is CASSPLRLRDGVNTEAFF.

This clone is a singleton in its sample. The chain combines TRBV4-3 with TRBJ1-2, with unresolved D. This CDR3 region has 15 residues. Trimming left V 0 bases short and J 8 bases short, with 16 bases between. Germline assignment: CDR1 LGHNA and CDR2 YSLEER. In DNA, the CDR3 is TGCGCCAGCAGCCAAGATCGGATACCGACTAACGGCTACACCTTC. This encodes CASSQDRIPTNGYTF.

The rearrangement joins TRBV6-6 to TRBJ1-4; tentatively, D is TRBD1 (6 bases). Germline assignment: CDR1 MNHNY and CDR2 SVGAGI (reference sequence). The V end lost 2 bases, the J end lost 8 bases, and 9 bases lay between the germline ends. This CDR3 has 13 residues. DNA for the CDR3: TGTGCCAGCAGTTACCAGGGGCGCGAAAAACTGTTTTTT. Translation: CASSYQGREKLFF.

This chain links TRBV2 with TRBJ1-2; D gene unclear. This CDR3 has 16 residues. Per germline, CDR1 SNHLY and CDR2 FYNNEI. The V end lost 6 bases, the J end lost 4 bases, and 21 bases lay between the germline ends. In DNA form, the CDR3 reads TGTGCCAGCAGCCCCCGGGCCAGCCCGACTCCCTATGGCTACACCTTC. This translates into CASSPRASPTPYGYTF.

The J gene is TRBJ2-5, the V gene TRBV9; 9 bases agree with TRBD1. The J call is in doubt because the DNA end fits TRBJ2-7 better. CDR3 length equals 15 residues. From germline, CDR1 is SGDLS and CDR2 YYNGEE. For the CDR3, the DNA is TGTGCCAGCAGCACCCCAGGACAGGGGAAAGACGAGCAGTACTTC. This codes for CASSTPGQGKDEQYF.

This rearrangement joins TRBV29-1 to TRBJ2-3; 12 positions match TRBD2. Germline V CDR1 and CDR2: SQVTM, ANQGSEA. The length of the CDR3 is 14 residues. V gave up 3 bases and J gave up 3 bases; unmatched junction bases: 1. CDR3 nucleotide sequence: TGCAGCGTTGAGACTAGCGGGGGTACAGATACGCAGTATTTT. Protein: CSVETSGGTDTQYF.

This clone was picked up a small number of times. The rearrangement joins TRBV6-6 to TRBJ1-6; 7 bases agree with TRBD1. V lost 4 bases and J lost 6; bases outside the gene matches: 6. CDR1 is MNHNY and CDR2 is SVGAGI in the germline V gene (reference sequence). The CDR3 length is 15 residues. The CDR3 DNA is TGTGCCAGCAGTTTGGACAGGACCTCTAATTCACCCCTCCACTTT. It is translated as CASSLDRTSNSPLHF.

J is TRBJ2-7 and V is TRBV18, with D possibly being TRBD2 (6 bases). Germline assignment: CDR1 KGHSH and CDR2 LQKENI. Trimming stripped 3 bases from V and 5 bases from J, with 14 bases between. CDR3 length: 14 residues. For the CDR3, the DNA is TGTGCCAGCTCACCGGGAGGTCGGGAGAACGAGCAGTACTTC. It specifies CASSPGGRENEQYF.

This chain joins TRBV5-6 and TRBJ2-5, with 9 bases identical to TRBD1. Per germline, CDR1 SGHDT and CDR2 YYEEEE. The V gene end was trimmed by 4 bases and the J gene end by 3 bases; junction bases not matched to a gene: 4. The CDR3 extends over 14 amino acids. CDR3 loop: CASSKTGGEETQYF. CDR3 coding DNA: TGTGCCAGCAGCAAAACAGGGGGCGAAGAGACCCAGTACTTC.

CDR3: CASSYSAGWLGDTQYF. CDR3 sequence (DNA): TGTGCCAGCAGTTACTCGGCGGGGTGGCTAGGAGATACGCAGTATTTT. The V and J genes are TRBV6-6 and TRBJ2-3, with a tentative D call TRBD2 (6 bases). The V gene's germline CDR1 is MNHNY and CDR2 SVGAGI (reference sequence). This CDR3 has 16 residues. V dropped 0 bases and J dropped 5 bases, with 15 bases sitting between them.

V usage is TRBV2 and J usage is TRBJ2-3, with D tentatively TRBD1 (5 bases). Trimming removed 3 bases from V and 1 base from J, with 11 bases in between. The CDR3 contains 15 residues. Germline CDR1 reads SNHLY; CDR2 reads FYNNEI. CDR3 nucleotides: TGTGCCAGCAGTGAGCAGGGTATAGGCACAGATACGCAGTATTTT. As protein: CASSEQGIGTDTQYF.

As DNA, the CDR3 is TGTGCCAGCAGCTTAGAAGCGGCACTCCCCGGAAACACCATATATTTT. Its protein product is CASSLEAALPGNTIYF. This rearrangement joins TRBV7-2 to TRBJ1-3; no clear D. CDR1 is SGHTA, CDR2 FQGNSA, per germline. The CDR3 length is 16 residues. The ends were cut back, 1 base at V and 4 bases at J, with 14 bases in the middle.